This T cell receptor beta chain derives from a study of cytomegalovirus exposure and HLA in healthy donors. The CDR3 extends over 15 amino acids. V dropped 4 bases and J dropped 4; count of bases not matched to a gene: 8. Germline V gives CDR1 SGHTA, CDR2 FQGNSA. It was with 60 Vbeta and 13 Jbeta primers that the PCR ran. Generated by immunoSEQ multiplex PCR, the TCRdb table keeps only in-frame clones and is missing some. The repertoire holds under 200,000 clones, with roughly 80% as singletons. In regard to this clone: Its matching antigen is unknown.

Broader study findings: Roughly uniform depth of sequencing across donors was assumed in presence/absence analyses. In terms of immune exposure information, only CMV serostatus was available. Later analysis associated a missense DCLRE1C variant with TCR beta V- and J-gene trimming.

The receptor's source is a male donor in good health and CMV-seronegative. J is TRBJ1-2 and V is TRBV7-2; 8 nucleotides line up with TRBD1. Sequenced sample: PBMCs. DNA for the CDR3: TGTGCCAGCAGCTCCCAGGGGGCTTTTGGCTATGGCTACACCTTC. It specifies CASSSQGAFGYGYTF.